Listed below are T cell receptor beta chains from one sample, sequenced in a study of T cell responses to AZD1222 COVID-19 vaccine. Sequencing was performed with immunoSEQ multiplex PCR; in TCRdb, only in-frame clones are kept and a portion is missing. In the table there are 95,000 to 150,000 clones, 90% of which are singletons. Material: peripheral blood, obtained on day 0 of MenACWY control vaccination. The source is an adult in good health. The CDR3 runs from the conserved cysteine through the conserved F or W. A D gene is named only where the DNA matches it firmly. Clone size is shown for a subset of rows, as once, few, many or a class of expanded clone.

j_gene: TRBJ2-7; v_gene: TRBV30; abundance: -; d_gene: TRBD2; len: 12; CDR3nt: TGTGCCTGGAGGCGGACTAGCGGGGGGGTGAACTTC; CDR3aa: CAWRRTSGGVNF
j_gene: TRBJ2-7; v_gene: TRBV11-2; abundance: -; d_gene: -; len: 13; CDR3nt: TGTGCCAGCAGCCCAGGTTTAGATTACGAGCAGTACTTC; CDR3aa: CASSPGLDYEQYF
j_gene: TRBJ2-5; v_gene: TRBV30; abundance: few; d_gene: -; len: 12; CDR3nt: TGTGCCTGGAGTGTATGGGGAGAGACCCAGTACTTC; CDR3aa: CAWSVWGETQYF
j_gene: TRBJ2-3; v_gene: TRBV4-1; abundance: once; d_gene: TRBD2; len: 16; CDR3nt: TGCGCCAGCAGTAAAACTAGCGGGAGTCCAGCAGATACGCAGTATTTT; CDR3aa: CASSKTSGSPADTQYF
j_gene: TRBJ1-5; v_gene: TRBV6-6; abundance: -; d_gene: -; len: 14; CDR3nt: TGTGCCAGCAAAGAACAGGGAAAGGCTCAGCCCCAGCATTTT; CDR3aa: CASKEQGKAQPQHF
j_gene: TRBJ2-1; v_gene: TRBV19; abundance: -; d_gene: -; len: 13; CDR3nt: TGTGCCAGTAGTATAGTGGGCAACAATGAGCAGTTCTTC; CDR3aa: CASSIVGNNEQFF
j_gene: TRBJ2-1; v_gene: TRBV9; abundance: -; d_gene: -; len: 16; CDR3nt: TGTGCCAGCAGCCCCCGAGACCGGGGATCCTACAATGAGCAGTTCTTC; CDR3aa: CASSPRDRGSYNEQFF
j_gene: TRBJ2-7; v_gene: TRBV9; abundance: -; d_gene: TRBD1; len: 14; CDR3nt: TGTGCCAGCAGCGGAGCAGGGGGCCCCTACGAGCAGTACTTC; CDR3aa: CASSGAGGPYEQYF
j_gene: TRBJ2-7; v_gene: TRBV12-3/TRBV12-4; abundance: -; d_gene: -; len: 13; CDR3nt: TGTGCCAGCAGTTTCAGGGGAGCCTACGAGCAGTACTTC; CDR3aa: CASSFRGAYEQYF
j_gene: TRBJ1-4; v_gene: TRBV6-5; abundance: -; d_gene: -; len: 14; CDR3nt: TGTGCCAGCAGTTATACAGGGTCTAATGAAAAACTGTTTTTT; CDR3aa: CASSYTGSNEKLFF
j_gene: TRBJ1-4; v_gene: TRBV2; abundance: once; d_gene: -; len: 15; CDR3nt: TGTGCCAGCAGTCCCTTCGGGGATTCTAATGAAAAACTGTTTTTT; CDR3aa: CASSPFGDSNEKLFF
j_gene: TRBJ1-5; v_gene: TRBV7-9; abundance: -; d_gene: -; len: 14; CDR3nt: TGTGCCAGCAGCTTAGACGGGGGGGCGCAGCCCCAGCATTTT; CDR3aa: CASSLDGGAQPQHF
j_gene: TRBJ1-5; v_gene: TRBV7-7; abundance: -; d_gene: -; len: 16; CDR3nt: TGTGCCAGCAGCCACTTACAGGTGGATAGCAATCAGCCCCAGCATTTT; CDR3aa: CASSHLQVDSNQPQHF
j_gene: TRBJ1-6; v_gene: TRBV2; abundance: -; d_gene: -; len: 16; CDR3nt: TGTGCCAGCAGTGAGATGGGTGAATCGGTAAATTCACCCCTCCACTTT; CDR3aa: CASSEMGESVNSPLHF
j_gene: TRBJ2-2; v_gene: TRBV29-1; abundance: -; d_gene: TRBD2; len: 18; CDR3nt: TGCAGCGTTGAAGATCCCAAAGGGGCTAGCGGGAGGACCGGGGAGCTGTTTTTT; CDR3aa: CSVEDPKGASGRTGELFF
j_gene: TRBJ1-2; v_gene: TRBV5-1; abundance: -; d_gene: -; len: 13; CDR3nt: TGCGCCAGCAGCTTGGTCGTGGGCGAGAGCTACACCTTC; CDR3aa: CASSLVVGESYTF
j_gene: TRBJ2-2; v_gene: TRBV2; abundance: -; d_gene: -; len: 14; CDR3nt: TGTGCCAGCAGTGACCCTCGTCAAACCGGGGAGCTGTTTTTT; CDR3aa: CASSDPRQTGELFF